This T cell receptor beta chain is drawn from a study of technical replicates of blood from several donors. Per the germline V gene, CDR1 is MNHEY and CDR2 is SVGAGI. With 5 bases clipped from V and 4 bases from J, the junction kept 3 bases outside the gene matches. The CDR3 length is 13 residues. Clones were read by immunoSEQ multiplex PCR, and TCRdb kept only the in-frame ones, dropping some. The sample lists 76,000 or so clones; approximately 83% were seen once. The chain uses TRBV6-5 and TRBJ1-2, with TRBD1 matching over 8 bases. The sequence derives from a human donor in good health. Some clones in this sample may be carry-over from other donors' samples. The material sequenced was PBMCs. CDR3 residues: CASSVTGGYGYTF. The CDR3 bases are TGTGCCAGCAGTGTAACAGGGGGCTATGGCTACACCTTC.